This entry lists 31 T cell receptor beta chains sequenced from one sample in a study of T cells in Graves' hyperthyroidism and ophthalmopathy. RNA transcripts served as the template for amplifying TCR beta CDR3 regions. TCR CDR3 underwent first-round RT-PCR with the HTBI primer set. Via MiXCR, TCRdb re-called the multiplex PCR reads, giving one row per CDR3 protein. The data hold under 400,000 distinct CDR3 sequences, with roughly 17% observed a single time. Sequencing was carried out using blood. The receptors come from a man aged 25-45 years with Graves' hyperthyroidism.

To note about this clonotype: A much bigger clone sits one base away, suggesting this may be a read error. The chain couples TRBV7-8 to TRBJ2-5, with 9 bases lining up with TRBD2. The CDR3 has 17 amino acids. Germline-derived CDR1 and CDR2 are SGHVS and FQNEAQ. J lost 5 bases, V lost 7 bases, and 17 bases had no gene match. As DNA, the CDR3 is TGTGCCAGCATCACTTGGTCCACTATAGCGGGGGAGGAGACCCAGTACTTC. Its translation: CASITWSTIAGEETQYF.

The V call is TRBV6-1, the J call TRBJ2-4; D may match TRBD1 or TRBD2 (5 bases each). There are 12 residues in the CDR3. Trimming removed 5 bases from V and 15 bases from J, with 17 bases in between. Germline lookup yields CDR1 MNHNS and CDR2 SASEGT. The CDR3, as DNA: TGTGCCAGCAGTCTCGGGCCCATTGGGGGGTACTTC. It translates to CASSLGPIGGYF.

This clonotype was recorded many times. The chain joins TRBV10-3 to TRBJ2-7; D ambiguous. The CDR3 sequence is 14 residues long. The germline CDR1 and CDR2 sequences are ENHRY and SYGVKD. Trimming took 1 base from V and 3 from J, leaving 10 bases between them. The CDR3 region is CAISEFVGNYEQYF. The DNA of the CDR3 is TGTGCCATCAGTGAGTTTGTGGGGAACTACGAGCAGTACTTC.

The V gene is TRBV7-9, the J gene TRBJ1-4; D unclear. The germline V and J ends were trimmed by 2 bases and 0 bases, with 4 bases remaining between them. This CDR3 region has 14 residues. Germline CDR1 reads SEHNR; CDR2 reads FQNEAQ (reference sequence). The CDR3 DNA follows: TGTGCCAGCAGCTTACAGCCAACTAATGAAAAACTGTTTTTT. It yields the protein CASSLQPTNEKLFF.

The chain is built from TRBV19 and TRBJ2-5; a weak D match, TRBD1 (5 bases). Trimming took 3 bases from V and 0 from J, leaving 11 bases between them. CDR1 and CDR2 (germline): LNHDA, SQIVND (reference sequence). The CDR3 sequence is 15 residues long. Here the CDR3 reads CASSMTTANQETQYF. CDR3 sequence (DNA): TGTGCCAGTAGTATGACGACAGCTAACCAAGAGACCCAGTACTTC.

The chain combines TRBV29-1 with TRBJ1-2; no clear D gene. CDR1 SQVTM and CDR2 ANQGSEA come from the germline V gene. This CDR3 contains 13 residues. The ends were cut back, 4 bases at V and 1 base at J, with 10 bases in the middle. The CDR3 reads CSVVRSFNYGYTF. DNA of the CDR3: TGCAGCGTTGTCCGCAGCTTTAACTATGGCTACACCTTC. The variable domain in full, with the rest retrieved from reference TRBV29-1 and TRBJ1-2, is SAVISQKPSRDICQRGTSLTIQCQVDSQVTMMFWYRQQPGQSLTLIATANQGSEATYESGFVIDKFPISRPNLTFSTLTVSNMSPEDSSIYLCSVVRSFNYGYTFGSGTRLTVV.

This clonotype was seen at least ten times. CDR3 nucleotides: TGTGCCAGCAGCCAGGTAACCTACGAGCAGTACTTC. It encodes CASSQVTYEQYF. The gene calls are TRBV3-1 and TRBJ2-7; D uncertain. The V end was cut by 3 bases, the J end by 2 bases, with 5 bases between. CDR3 size: 12 residues. The germline CDR1 and CDR2 sequences are LGHDT and YNNKEL (reference sequence).

The V gene is TRBV7-8, the J gene TRBJ2-7; D is ambiguous. The CDR3 totals 14 residues. V lost 4 bases, J lost 4 bases, and 14 bases lay in between. CDR1 is SGHVS, CDR2 FQNEAQ, per germline. The CDR3 protein is CASSSGPYNYEQYF. In DNA, the CDR3 is TGTGCCAGCAGCTCCGGGCCTTACAATTACGAGCAGTACTTC.

This clonotype was counted at least ten times. This chain links TRBV5-8 with TRBJ2-5; D ambiguous. The CDR3 spans 15 residues. The germline V gene encodes CDR1 SGHTS and CDR2 YDEGEE. V was clipped by 4 bases and J by 4 bases, with 17 bases between them. The CDR3 here is CASSPRPGGGETQYF. CDR3 coding DNA: TGTGCCAGCAGCCCTCGACCTGGTGGTGGAGAGACCCAGTACTTC.

The rearrangement links TRBV5-4 to TRBJ2-2; 12 nucleotides line up with TRBD2. The CDR3 is 19 amino acids. With V trimmed by 0 bases and J by 0 bases, 6 bases remained unmatched. Germline V gene sequence: CDR1 SGHNT, CDR2 YYREEE (reference sequence). The CDR3 DNA sequence: TGTGCCAGCAGCTTGGTCCCGCGGACTAGCGGGACGAACACCGGGGAGCTGTTTTTT. Translating gives CASSLVPRTSGTNTGELFF.

To note about this clonotype: A much larger clone differs from this one at a single base, so this may be a read error. V usage is TRBV2 and J usage is TRBJ1-2; no firm D call. The CDR3 runs to 12 residues. Germline CDR1 and CDR2: SNHLY and FYNNEI. V lost 8 bases, J lost 4 bases, and 11 bases lay in between. The CDR3 DNA sequence: TGTGCCAGCGACAAGGAAGGCTATGGCTACACCTTC. It specifies CASDKEGYGYTF.

This clonotype was picked up many times. The genes are TRBV9 and TRBJ2-2; D unclear. Germline CDR1 SGDLS, CDR2 YYNGEE. V dropped 4 bases and J dropped 0 bases, with 13 bases sitting between them. This CDR3 spans 16 amino acids. This CDR3 reads CASSTLALANTGELFF. CDR3 sequence (DNA): TGTGCCAGCAGCACCTTAGCCCTCGCGAACACCGGGGAGCTGTTTTTT.

This clonotype was observed a handful of times. This chain uses TRBV27 with TRBJ2-1, with TRBD2 as a possible D gene (6 bases). CDR1 MNHEY and CDR2 SMNVEV come from the germline V gene (reference sequence). The CDR3 length is 13 residues. V was shortened by 8 bases and J by 8 bases, with 16 bases between the two germline ends. In nucleotides, the CDR3 is TGTGCCAGCCGGACTATCATTTGGGATGAGCAGTTCTTC. Amino acids: CASRTIIWDEQFF.

The sample holds many counts of this clonotype. J is TRBJ1-3 and V is TRBV12-3 or TRBV12-4; D unclear. This CDR3 has 15 residues. V was cut by 7 bases and J by 0 bases, with 13 bases left in between. CDR3: CASTRAGLSGNTIYF. The CDR3 nucleotides read TGTGCCAGCACTCGGGCGGGCCTCTCTGGAAACACCATATATTTT.

The chain is built from TRBV19 and TRBJ1-5; a weak D match, TRBD1 (5 bases). Trimming removed 0 bases at V and 7 bases at J, with 19 bases between. Germline CDR1 reads LNHDA; CDR2 reads SQIVND (reference sequence). CDR3 length equals 17 residues. CDR3 amino acids: CASSIEEDRRGEQPQHF. CDR3 nucleotide sequence: TGTGCCAGTAGTATAGAGGAGGATCGACGGGGGGAACAGCCCCAGCATTTT.

This clonotype appeared many times. This sequence joins TRBV5-1 and TRBJ1-1; unclear D gene. V was trimmed by 5 bases and J by 1 base, leaving 9 bases between them. This CDR3 spans 13 amino acids. Germline CDR1 is SGHRS and CDR2 is YFSETQ. CDR3 loop: CASRPIPNTEAFF. The CDR3, as DNA: TGCGCCAGCAGACCCATACCGAACACTGAAGCTTTCTTT. The full variable domain, rest sourced from reference TRBV5-1 and TRBJ1-1, is KAGVTQTPRYLIKTRGQQVTLSCSPISGHRSVSWYQQTPGQGLQFLFEYFSETQRNKGNFPGRFSGRQFSNSRSEMNVSTLELGDSALYLCASRPIPNTEAFFGQGTRLTVV.

There are a few counts of this clonotype. This chain joins TRBV3-1 and TRBJ1-2; D is possibly TRBD1 (5 bases). Germline V gives CDR1 LGHDT, CDR2 YNNKEL (reference sequence). The CDR3 has 17 amino acids. V lost 2 bases to trimming and J lost 2 bases, with 18 bases between them. This CDR3 reads CASSQQQEGIHNYGYTF. CDR3 bases: TGTGCCAGCAGCCAACAACAGGAGGGGATTCACAACTATGGCTACACCTTC. Full variable domain (missing parts from reference TRBV3-1 and TRBJ1-2): DTAVSQTPKYLVTQMGNDKSIKCEQNLGHDTMYWYKQDSKKFLKIMFSYNNKELIINETVPNRFSPKSPDKAHLNLHINSLELGDSAVYFCASSQQQEGIHNYGYTFGSGTRLTVV.

This chain uses TRBV5-1 with TRBJ2-2; no clear D gene. The V gene lost 3 bases and the J gene lost 7 bases, with 7 bases spanning the gap. CDR3 length: 12 amino acids. Germline V lookup: CDR1 SGHRS, CDR2 YFSETQ. The CDR3: CASSYGDGELFF. The DNA for the CDR3 is TGCGCCAGCAGCTATGGCGACGGGGAGCTGTTTTTT.

The genes are TRBV9 and TRBJ2-5; 9 bases agree with TRBD2. The CDR3 has 14 residues. CDR1 SGDLS and CDR2 YYNGEE come from the germline V gene. V was clipped by 3 bases and J by 5 bases; unmatched bases: 5. CDR3 in amino acids: CASSGVAGEETQYF. CDR3 nucleotides: TGTGCCAGCAGCGGAGTAGCGGGAGAGGAGACCCAGTACTTC. The full variable domain, completed using reference TRBV9 and TRBJ2-5, is DSGVTQTPKHLITATGQRVTLRCSPRSGDLSVYWYQQSLDQGLQFLIQYYNGEERAKGNILERFSAQQFPDLHSELNLSSLELGDSALYFCASSGVAGEETQYFGPGTRLLVL.

This clonotype was seen many times. V and J are TRBV5-1 and TRBJ2-1; D remains ambiguous. This CDR3 has 14 residues. Germline-derived CDR1 and CDR2 are SGHRS and YFSETQ. V lost 2 bases and J 4 bases, leaving 10 bases between the germline ends. Written as DNA, the CDR3 is TGCGCCAGCAGCTTCTTCAGGAATTACAATGAGCAGTTCTTC. Its protein is CASSFFRNYNEQFF.

The rearrangement joins TRBV10-3 to TRBJ1-4, with D uncertain. The CDR3 consists of 14 residues. The V gene's germline CDR1 is ENHRY and CDR2 SYGVKD. Trimming shortened V by 3 bases and J by 8 bases, and 13 bases separated the two germline ends. The CDR3 sequence: CAISDLGDSEKLFF. CDR3 coding DNA: TGTGCCATCAGTGACTTGGGTGACTCCGAAAAACTGTTTTTT.

This clonotype is deemed medium-sized (0.01 to 0.1%). The V and J genes are TRBV24-1 and TRBJ2-5, with D maybe TRBD1 (6 bases). The CDR3 is 16 amino acids. The germline V gene encodes CDR1 KGHDR and CDR2 SFDVKD. Between the trimmed V and J ends, which lost 4 bases and 4 bases, there was a span of 18 bases. Written as DNA, the CDR3 is TGTGCCACCAGTGAGATACAGGGAATCGGTGGAGAGACCCAGTACTTC. It encodes CATSEIQGIGGETQYF.

This clonotype was picked up many times. The rearrangement uses TRBV28 and TRBJ2-5; a possible D gene is TRBD1 (5 bases). The V gene lost 2 bases and the J gene lost 5 bases, with 9 bases spanning the gap. CDR3 length: 13 residues. Germline values: CDR1 MDHEN, CDR2 SYDVKM. CDR3 nucleotides: TGTGCCAGCAGTTTAGAAGGGGATGAGACCCAGTACTTC. Amino acids: CASSLEGDETQYF.

A remark on this clonotype: A read error may explain this, as a much larger clone is one base away. The chain carries TRBV3-1 and TRBJ2-1; D possibly corresponds to TRBD2 (5 bases). The germline V gene encodes CDR1 LGHDT and CDR2 YNNKEL (reference sequence). This CDR3 is built from 14 residues. The CDR3 loop reads CASTTGVINNGQFF. Written as DNA, the CDR3 is TGTGCCAGCACAACCGGGGTAATCAACAATGGGCAGTTCTTC.

The table lists this clonotype with many counts. The rearrangement uses TRBV7-6 and TRBJ2-7; D is perhaps TRBD2 (6 bases). V lost 5 bases to trimming and J lost 7 bases, with 15 bases between them. Germline values: CDR1 SGHVS, CDR2 FNYEAQ. The CDR3 is made up of 13 amino acids. The CDR3 sequence: CASSNRAGREQYF. Here the CDR3 DNA reads TGTGCCAGCAGCAACCGGGCGGGGAGGGAGCAGTACTTC.

This clonotype was detected ten times or more. The V call is TRBV7-3, the J call TRBJ2-7; D remains unclear. CDR1 is SGHTA and CDR2 is FQGTGA in the germline V gene. V lost 6 bases and J 0 bases, leaving 12 bases between the germline ends. This CDR3 contains 14 residues. CDR3 loop: CASSPDTNSYEQYF. CDR3 sequence (DNA): TGTGCCAGCAGTCCCGACACCAACTCCTACGAGCAGTACTTC.

The chain employs TRBV7-2 and TRBJ2-1; 12 bases align to TRBD2. Germline V gene data show CDR1 as SGHTA and CDR2 as FQGNSA. This CDR3 spans 16 amino acids. Trimming at V came to 4 bases and at J to 7 bases, leaving 8 bases not matched to a gene. CDR3 sequence (DNA): TGTGCCAGCAGCTCACCCCTAGCGGGAGGGGGGAATGAGCAGTTCTTC. It yields the protein CASSSPLAGGGNEQFF.

This clonotype was picked up many times. The V call is TRBV7-2, the J call TRBJ2-2; D is unclear. CDR3 length: 12 residues. V lost 5 bases and J 7 bases, leaving 8 bases between the germline ends. Germline V lookup: CDR1 SGHTA, CDR2 FQGNSA. CDR3 sequence reads: CASSQMFGELFF. The DNA for the CDR3 is TGTGCCAGCAGCCAGATGTTCGGGGAGCTGTTTTTT.

The chain is built from TRBV5-1 and TRBJ2-5; D not resolved. This CDR3 spans 13 amino acids. The ends were cut back, 4 bases at V and 2 bases at J, with 9 bases in the middle. Germline V CDR1 and CDR2: SGHRS, YFSETQ. CDR3 DNA sequence: TGCGCCAGCAGCACGGGCCATCAAGAGACCCAGTACTTC. As protein: CASSTGHQETQYF.

This clonotype was seen more than once but under ten times. The chain carries TRBV6-1 and TRBJ1-4; no definite D call. Trimming removed 5 bases at V and 0 bases at J, with 10 bases between. Germline V lookup: CDR1 MNHNS, CDR2 SASEGT. The CDR3 is 15 amino acids. The CDR3 DNA reads TGTGCCAGCAGTCCTAACAGAGCAACTAATGAAAAACTGTTTTTT. It encodes CASSPNRATNEKLFF.

Only a few counts were recorded for this clonotype. The chain employs TRBV20-1 and TRBJ2-7, with TRBD2 matching over 14 bases. V dropped 0 bases and J dropped 2; count of bases not matched to a gene: 3. Germline assignment: CDR1 DFQATT and CDR2 SNEGSKA (reference sequence). The CDR3 extends over 16 amino acids. CDR3 nucleotides: TGCAGTGCTAGAGATAGACTAGCGGGAGGGCCCTACGAGCAGTACTTC. Translation gives CSARDRLAGGPYEQYF.